A single sample gave rise to the 22 T cell receptor beta chains below, sequenced in a study of cytomegalovirus exposure and HLA in healthy donors. 60 Vbeta and 13 Jbeta primers were used in PCR. This table comes from immunoSEQ multiplex PCR, and its TCRdb copy is limited to in-frame clones, with some not included. This sample carries some 160,000 clones, almost 80% of them seen once, and the ten largest clones take less than 2%. Sequencing was performed on PBMCs. The receptors were gathered from a woman between 25 and 40 years old in good health and CMV-seronegative.

The V call is TRBV4-2, the J call TRBJ2-5; 14 nucleotides align to TRBD2. The ends lost 3 bases at V and 4 bases at J; junction bases unmatched: 4. The CDR3 has 16 amino acids. The germline V gene encodes CDR1 LGHNA and CDR2 YNFKEQ. The CDR3 spells CASSQTSGGASETQYF. CDR3 DNA sequence: TGTGCCAGCAGCCAGACTAGCGGGGGGGCCTCAGAGACCCAGTACTTC.

V is TRBV18 and J is TRBJ1-5; 7 nucleotides align to TRBD1. V dropped 1 base and J dropped 0; count of bases not matched to a gene: 6. The length of the CDR3 is 17 residues. Looked up from germline, CDR1 is KGHSH and CDR2 is LQKENI. CDR3 coding DNA: TGTGCCAGCTCACCACGGGGACAGCCCTATAGCAATCAGCCCCAGCATTTT. It encodes CASSPRGQPYSNQPQHF.

The chain carries TRBV5-4 and TRBJ2-2; TRBD1 matches 10 bases. This CDR3 is 15 amino acids long. Losses at the gene ends were 1 base for V and 7 bases for J; bases not matched to a gene: 4. Germline CDR1 and CDR2: SGHNT and YYREEE (reference sequence). The CDR3 is CASSLRQGAIGELFF. The CDR3 bases are TGTGCCAGCAGCTTGAGACAGGGGGCAATCGGGGAGCTGTTTTTT.

This rearrangement joins TRBV25-1 to TRBJ2-2; a possible D gene is TRBD2 (7 bases). CDR1 MGHDK and CDR2 SYGVNS come from the germline V gene. CDR3 length: 15 residues. Trimming left V 6 bases short and J 5 bases short, with 16 bases between. The CDR3 DNA sequence: TGTGCCAGCAGCCACATGGGGGGGCGGACCGGGGAGCTGTTTTTT. It codes for CASSHMGGRTGELFF. Based on the CDR3 plus reference TRBV25-1 and TRBJ2-2, the full variable domain is EADIYQTPRYLVIGTGKKITLECSQTMGHDKMYWYQQDPGMELHLIHYSYGVNSTEKGDLSSESTVSRIRTEHFPLTLESARPSHTSQYLCASSHMGGRTGELFFGEGSRLTVL.

The V and J genes are TRBV6-1 and TRBJ2-1; D perhaps matches TRBD1 (6 bases). Deletions cut 3 bases from V and 7 bases from J, with 19 bases between. In germline, CDR1 is MNHNS, CDR2 SASEGT. This CDR3 has 16 residues. The DNA of the CDR3 is TGTGCCAGCAGTGAGTTGGACAGTCGAAGTGGGAATGAGCAGTTCTTC. It codes for CASSELDSRSGNEQFF.

This clone was recorded a few times. The V and J genes are TRBV11-2 and TRBJ2-2; the match to TRBD2 covers 9 bases. After removal of 0 bases from V and 7 bases from J, the junction contained 9 bases not matched to a gene. The CDR3 has 17 residues. Germline CDR1 reads SGHAT; CDR2 reads FQNNGV. CDR3: CASSLDLMLAGYGELFF. The CDR3 DNA reads TGTGCCAGCAGCTTAGATCTAATGCTAGCGGGGTACGGGGAGCTGTTTTTT.

The V gene is TRBV5-1, the J gene TRBJ2-3, with 7 bases identical to TRBD1. There are 16 residues in the CDR3. Losses at the gene ends were 0 bases for V and 6 bases for J; bases not matched to a gene: 10. The germline V gene has CDR1 SGHRS and CDR2 YFSETQ. CDR3 loop: CASSLAVAGGSDTQYF. As DNA, the CDR3 is TGCGCCAGCAGCTTGGCTGTGGCAGGGGGTTCGGATACGCAGTATTTT.

This clone was recorded a few times. This sequence joins TRBV27 and TRBJ1-2, with D unresolved. CDR1 and CDR2 (germline): MNHEY, SMNVEV (reference sequence). V was cut by 5 bases and J by 1 base, with 14 bases left in between. The CDR3 length is 15 residues. The DNA of the CDR3 is TGTGCCAGCAGTCAAGGACTTTTTTATAACTATGGCTACACCTTC. It translates to CASSQGLFYNYGYTF.

The chain carries TRBV7-2 and TRBJ1-1; D uncertain. Germline CDR1 and CDR2: SGHTA and FQGNSA. The CDR3 is 12 amino acids. With 4 bases removed from V and 3 bases from J, the gap between germline ends came to 6 bases. The CDR3 nucleotides are TGTGCCAGCAGCTCACAGCACACTGAAGCTTTCTTT. Encoded protein: CASSSQHTEAFF.

V and J are TRBV11-2 and TRBJ2-2, with 7 bases aligning to TRBD2. This CDR3 has 17 residues. Looked up from germline, CDR1 is SGHAT and CDR2 is FQNNGV. With 4 bases clipped from V and 2 bases from J, the junction kept 10 bases outside the gene matches. The CDR3 DNA reads as TGTGCCAGCAGCTCCTTTTGGGACTACCCAAACACCGGGGAGCTGTTTTTT. Translation gives CASSSFWDYPNTGELFF.

This chain links TRBV15 with TRBJ1-2; D perhaps matches TRBD1 (6 bases). Trimming stripped 3 bases from V and 4 bases from J, with 21 bases between. This CDR3 is 17 amino acids long. Germline V gives CDR1 LNHNV, CDR2 YYDKDF (reference sequence). CDR3 sequence: CATSRDVAQGSGYGYTF. CDR3 DNA sequence: TGTGCCACCAGCAGGGATGTGGCACAGGGCTCTGGCTATGGCTACACCTTC.

Comment on this clone: At one end the junction does not follow the germline gene, possibly because of a read error. V usage is TRBV18 and J usage is TRBJ2-2; TRBD1 matches at 7 bases. CDR1 and CDR2 (germline): KGHSH, LQKENI. The CDR3 contains 15 residues. CDR3 amino acids: CASSPQGSGTGELFF. The CDR3 nucleotides read TGTGCCAGCTCTCCACAGGGGTCGGGCACCGGGGAGCTGTTTTTT.

V gene TRBV9 combines with J gene TRBJ1-1; no reliable D call. The V and J ends lost 0 bases and 0 bases respectively, with 9 bases between them. The CDR3 is 15 amino acids. Per the germline V gene, CDR1 is SGDLS and CDR2 is YYNGEE. The CDR3 sequence: CASSVEGAMNTEAFF. CDR3 in DNA: TGTGCCAGCAGCGTAGAGGGAGCCATGAACACTGAAGCTTTCTTT.

CDR3 region: CASSPIAGGVTDTQYF. The CDR3 nucleotides are TGTGCCAGCAGCCCCATAGCGGGGGGGGTCACAGATACGCAGTATTTT. This chain connects TRBV7-6 to TRBJ2-3, with 11 positions matching TRBD2. The CDR3 is made up of 16 amino acids. Germline assignment: CDR1 SGHVS and CDR2 FNYEAQ. The V segment lost 5 bases and the J segment 2 bases; nucleotides outside the gene matches: 6.

This clone was counted a few times. V gene TRBV19 combines with J gene TRBJ1-1; D is unclear. Germline lookup yields CDR1 LNHDA and CDR2 SQIVND (reference sequence). This CDR3 is 13 amino acids long. V dropped 4 bases and J dropped 5 bases, with 11 bases sitting between them. The CDR3 reads CASSTLRLTEAFF. The CDR3 DNA reads TGTGCCAGTAGTACACTCCGGTTAACTGAAGCTTTCTTT. The full variable domain, with the rest looked up from reference TRBV19 and TRBJ1-1, is DGGITQSPKYLFRKEGQNVTLSCEQNLNHDAMYWYRQDPGQGLRLIYYSQIVNDFQKGDIAEGYSVSREKKESFPLTVTSAQKNPTAFYLCASSTLRLTEAFFGQGTRLTVV.

The V and J genes are TRBV11-3 and TRBJ1-1; perhaps TRBD1 as D (5 bases). This CDR3 has 13 amino acids. Deletions cut 8 bases from V and 0 bases from J, with 10 bases between. Germline loops: CDR1 SGHNT, CDR2 YENEEA. The CDR3 protein is CASSRGVNTEAFF. The CDR3 nucleotides read TGTGCCAGCTCCCGGGGGGTGAACACTGAAGCTTTCTTT.

The gene calls are TRBV11-2 and TRBJ1-2; D may be TRBD1 (5 bases). CDR1 is SGHAT and CDR2 is FQNNGV in the germline V gene. The CDR3 is 15 amino acids. With 5 bases removed from V and 4 bases from J, the gap between germline ends came to 17 bases. The CDR3 is CASSPRGEGSYGYTF. For the CDR3, the DNA is TGTGCCAGCAGCCCGCGGGGGGAGGGAAGCTATGGCTACACCTTC.

The chain recombines TRBV5-8 with TRBJ2-7; the D gene is possibly TRBD2 (5 bases). The CDR3 consists of 15 residues. V lost 0 bases and J 7 bases, leaving 17 bases between the germline ends. CDR1 and CDR2 from the germline V gene are SGHTS and YDEGEE. This chain's CDR3 is CASSLGLGVYPEQYF. DNA for the CDR3: TGTGCCAGCAGCTTGGGTCTCGGGGTTTATCCGGAGCAGTACTTC.

The sample holds a few counts of this clone. The chain joins TRBV9 to TRBJ1-1, with D possibly matching TRBD1 (5 bases). This CDR3 contains 14 residues. CDR1 SGDLS and CDR2 YYNGEE come from the germline V gene. Trimming removed 2 bases at V and 0 bases at J, with 8 bases between. CDR3 DNA: TGTGCCAGCAGCGTTGTGACAGTGAACACTGAAGCTTTCTTT. Residues: CASSVVTVNTEAFF.

The chain recombines TRBV11-3 with TRBJ2-5; D is unclear. The germline V and J ends were trimmed by 3 bases and 4 bases, with 9 bases remaining between them. The length of the CDR3 is 13 residues. Germline V gene sequence: CDR1 SGHNT, CDR2 YENEEA. CDR3 sequence: CASSFSLGETQYF. CDR3 DNA sequence: TGTGCCAGCAGCTTCTCGCTAGGAGAGACCCAGTACTTC.

The chain has TRBV2 and TRBJ1-1; D perhaps matches TRBD1 (6 bases). This CDR3 is built from 16 residues. CDR1 is SNHLY, CDR2 FYNNEI, per germline. Trimming took off 1 base at V and 2 bases at J, with 14 bases between the two ends. CDR3 amino acids: CASSEGLGQPNTEAFF. Written as DNA, the CDR3 is TGTGCCAGCAGTGAAGGGCTTGGACAGCCTAACACTGAAGCTTTCTTT.

The rearrangement links TRBV6-1 to TRBJ1-1; D gene uncertain. Germline CDR1 is MNHNS and CDR2 is SASEGT. The V end lost 6 bases, the J end lost 1 base, and 15 bases lay between the germline ends. The CDR3 length is 15 residues. CDR3 region: CASRTPAGQNTEAFF. CDR3 coding DNA: TGTGCCAGCAGGACCCCGGCAGGCCAGAACACTGAAGCTTTCTTT.